The clone carrying this TCR beta chain was detected once. Then a second PCR, running about 7 to 11 cycles, was carried out with a sample-barcoded 5' primer and a J-beta primer mix. TCRdb re-derived calls from the 5' RACE reads in MiXCR, one entry per CDR3 protein. Of about a million distinct CDR3 sequences in the sample, roughly 50% were seen once. This entry belongs to a study of blood T cells in healthy people across ages. Germline V gene lookup returns CDR1 DFQATT and CDR2 SNEGSKA (reference sequence). Trimming cost V 1 base and J 7 bases, with 16 bases left between them. The CDR3 loop spans 15 amino acids.

This clonotype was sampled from a woman in her sixties in good health. The sample was blood. V gene TRBV20-1 combines with J gene TRBJ2-2, with D hard to call. CDR3 sequence reads: CSARGLQDDRGELFF. The CDR3 DNA reads as TGCAGTGCTAGAGGGCTCCAGGACGACCGCGGGGAGCTGTTTTTT.